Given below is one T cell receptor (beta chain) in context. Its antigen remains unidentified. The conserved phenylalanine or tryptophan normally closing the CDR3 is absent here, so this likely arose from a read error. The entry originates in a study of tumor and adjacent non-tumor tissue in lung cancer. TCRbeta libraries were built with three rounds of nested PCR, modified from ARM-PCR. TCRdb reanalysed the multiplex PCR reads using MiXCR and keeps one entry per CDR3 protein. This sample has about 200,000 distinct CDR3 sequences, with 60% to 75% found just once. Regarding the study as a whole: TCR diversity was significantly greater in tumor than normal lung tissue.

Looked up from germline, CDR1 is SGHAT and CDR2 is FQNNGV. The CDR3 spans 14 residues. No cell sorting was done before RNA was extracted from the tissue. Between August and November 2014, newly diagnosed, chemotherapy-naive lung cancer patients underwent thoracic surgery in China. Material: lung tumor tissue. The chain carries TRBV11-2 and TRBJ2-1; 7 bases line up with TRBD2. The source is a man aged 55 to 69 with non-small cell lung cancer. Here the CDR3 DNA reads TGTGCCAGCAGTTTAGGGAGGGGAAGGAATGAGCAGTTCTGC. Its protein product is CASSLGRGRNEQFC.